This T cell receptor (beta chain) emerged from a study of technical replicates of blood from a handful of donors. The CDR3 sequence is 13 residues long. From germline, CDR1 is SQVTM and CDR2 ANQGSEA. Trimming at V came to 5 bases and at J to 4 bases, leaving 5 bases not matched to a gene. Assay: immunoSEQ multiplex PCR; the TCRdb copy retains only in-frame clones and omits some. The sample shows 75,000 to 100,000 clones, roughly 94% of them seen only once. This TCR was recovered from a human donor in good health. The chain combines TRBV29-1 with TRBJ2-3; 8 positions agree with TRBD2. What was sequenced was T cells isolated from PBMCs. The CDR3 sequence: CSVPGLAPDTQYF. DNA of the CDR3: TGCAGCGTTCCCGGACTAGCACCAGATACGCAGTATTTT.